This passage covers 30 T cell receptor beta chains from one sample sequenced in a study of regulatory T cells in long-lasting Graves disease. Both iRepertoire HTBI primers and Arm-PCR of CDR3 regions were used to build the TCR beta libraries. From the multiplex PCR reads, TCRdb called clonotypes with MiXCR, one entry per CDR3 protein. The repertoire holds roughly 500,000 distinct CDR3 sequences, with roughly a fifth as singletons. Time point specified: persistent/refractory GD, antithyroid drugs over 5 years with positive TRAb. Researchers made the TCR library from RNA that was extracted from PBMCs. This sample comprised peripheral blood mononuclear cells (PBMCs), obtained when the disease was refractory, from a patient treated with antithyroid drugs. All receptors derive from a female donor with Graves disease.

This clonotype came up a few times. This chain uses TRBV20-1 with TRBJ2-5; D gene unclear. Germline-derived CDR1 and CDR2 are DFQATT and SNEGSKA (reference sequence). Trimming cost V 6 bases and J 5 bases, with 16 bases left between them. The CDR3 runs 13 residues. The CDR3 nucleotides are TGCAGTGCCGGACGGAACCCAGAGGAGACCCAGTACTTC. Translation gives CSAGRNPEETQYF.

The V call is TRBV29-1, the J call TRBJ2-6, with D unclear. V dropped 4 bases and J dropped 2 bases, with 9 bases sitting between them. This CDR3 spans 14 amino acids. Per the germline V gene, CDR1 is SQVTM and CDR2 is ANQGSEA. DNA of the CDR3: TGCAGCGTTGTGTCTAGGACTGGGGCCAACGTCCTGACTTTC. Protein sequence: CSVVSRTGANVLTF.

This clonotype was counted between two and nine times. This chain links TRBV11-2 with TRBJ2-3; 10 nucleotides match TRBD2. Germline-derived CDR1 and CDR2 are SGHAT and FQNNGV. With V trimmed by 5 bases and J by 1 base, 18 bases remained unmatched. This CDR3 has 20 residues. The DNA of the CDR3 is TGTGCCAGCAGCCTACCCGGTCTTAGCGGGGGGCGGGATGGCACAGATACGCAGTATTTT. Its translation is CASSLPGLSGGRDGTDTQYF.

In its sample, this clonotype was seen once. Being one base from a much bigger clone, this may be a read error. The chain links TRBV20-1 to TRBJ1-2; TRBD1 is a possible D gene (6 bases). Per the germline V gene, CDR1 is DFQATT and CDR2 is SNEGSKA (reference sequence). The CDR3 is 14 amino acids. Trimming removed 3 bases at V and 4 bases at J, with 15 bases between. CDR3 nucleotide sequence: TGCAGTGCTAGCGCCCGGGGGGCTGGCTATGGCTACACCTTC. The encoded protein is CSASARGAGYGYTF.

Remarks on this clonotype: A much larger clone differs by one base, so this may be a read error. The gene calls are TRBV29-1 and TRBJ1-1; D is undetermined. Per the germline V gene, CDR1 is SQVTM and CDR2 is ANQGSEA. Deletions cut 4 bases from V and 0 bases from J, with 6 bases between. This CDR3 has 12 residues. The CDR3 DNA reads TGCAGCGTTGGAGGGATGAACACTGAAGCTTTCTTT. Translating gives CSVGGMNTEAFF.

This clonotype was counted at least ten times. The chain recombines TRBV28 with TRBJ1-5; D possibly corresponds to TRBD1 (5 bases). CDR3 length: 15 residues. V was pared by 3 bases and J by 5 bases, with 14 bases between. CDR1 and CDR2 (germline): MDHEN, SYDVKM. The DNA for the CDR3 is TGTGCCAGCAGTTTTGTCCGGGGGTTGGATCAGCCCCAGCATTTT. Translated: CASSFVRGLDQPQHF.

This clonotype occurred a few times. This chain uses TRBV19 with TRBJ1-1; D gene ambiguous. Deletions cut 3 bases from V and 1 base from J, with 9 bases between. This CDR3 region has 14 residues. Germline V gene lookup returns CDR1 LNHDA and CDR2 SQIVND (reference sequence). The CDR3 coding sequence is TGTGCCAGTAGTATTACCATAGGGAACACTGAAGCTTTCTTT. It translates to CASSITIGNTEAFF. Filled out from reference TRBV19 and TRBJ1-1, the complete variable domain reads DGGITQSPKYLFRKEGQNVTLSCEQNLNHDAMYWYRQDPGQGLRLIYYSQIVNDFQKGDIAEGYSVSREKKESFPLTVTSAQKNPTAFYLCASSITIGNTEAFFGQGTRLTVV.

The DNA for the CDR3 is TGTGCCAGTAGTATCTCCGCAGGGCCGTTGAGCAATCAGCCCCAGCATTTT. This translates into CASSISAGPLSNQPQHF. The chain employs TRBV19 and TRBJ1-5; D perhaps matches TRBD1 (5 bases). Trimming pared 3 bases from V and 1 base from J, leaving 16 bases between. The germline V gene has CDR1 LNHDA and CDR2 SQIVND (reference sequence). The CDR3 loop spans 17 amino acids.

V usage is TRBV15 and J usage is TRBJ2-5; 11 bases match TRBD1. This CDR3 has 17 amino acids. The V segment lost 1 base and the J segment 0 bases; nucleotides outside the gene matches: 4. The germline CDR1 and CDR2 sequences are LNHNV and YYDKDF (reference sequence). CDR3 in DNA: TGTGCCACCAGCAGAGGGGGGACAGGGGGATACCAAGAGACCCAGTACTTC. Residues: CATSRGGTGGYQETQYF.

To note about this clonotype: The junction differs from germline at one of its ends, possibly a read error. The chain recombines TRBV7-2 with TRBJ2-2, with D tentatively TRBD1 (6 bases). The germline gives CDR1 SGHTA, CDR2 FQGNSA. CDR3 length equals 14 residues. CDR3 sequence: CASSLDRATGEPFF. CDR3 DNA sequence: TGTGCCAGCAGCTTAGACAGGGCGACCGGGGAGCCGTTTTTT. Full variable domain (missing parts from reference TRBV7-2 and TRBJ2-2): GAGVSQSPSNKVTEKGKDVELRCDPISGHTALYWYRQSLGQGLEFLIYFQGNSAPDKSGLPSDRFSAERTGGSVSTLTIQRTQQEDSAVYLCASSLDRATGEPFFGEGSRLTVL.

Ten or more counts support this clonotype. V usage is TRBV6-2 or TRBV6-3 and J usage is TRBJ2-5, with TRBD2 matching over 7 bases. Per germline, CDR1 MNHEY and CDR2 SVGEGT. The V and J ends lost 0 bases and 4 bases, in that order; junction bases with no gene match: 2. The CDR3 runs 14 residues. The DNA of the CDR3 is TGTGCCAGCAGTTACTCGCCGGGAGGAGAGACCCAGTACTTC. This encodes CASSYSPGGETQYF.

In its sample, this clonotype was seen many times. The CDR3 here is CASSLRSRETQYF. The CDR3 bases are TGTGCCAGCAGCTTAAGGAGTAGGGAGACCCAGTACTTC. This rearrangement joins TRBV11-2 to TRBJ2-5, with D unresolved. Trimming cost V 2 bases and J 5 bases, with 9 bases left between them. The CDR3 sequence is 13 residues long. Germline V lookup: CDR1 SGHAT, CDR2 FQNNGV.

Remarks on this clonotype: Since no conserved phenylalanine or tryptophan closes the CDR3, a read error is the likely cause. The gene calls are TRBV20-1 and TRBJ1-3; D ambiguous. V shed 5 bases and J shed 0 bases, with 11 bases lying between them. The germline CDR1 and CDR2 sequences are DFQATT and SNEGSKA (reference sequence). The CDR3 loop spans 14 amino acids. The CDR3 region is CSASRGISGNTIYL. In DNA form, the CDR3 reads TGCAGTGCTTCGAGAGGGATCTCTGGAAACACCATATATCTT.

At least ten counts were recorded for this clonotype. The V gene is TRBV6-1, the J gene TRBJ2-7; no reliable D call. The V and J ends lost 8 bases and 3 bases respectively, with 11 bases between them. In germline, CDR1 is MNHNS, CDR2 SASEGT. This CDR3 contains 12 residues. CDR3 sequence reads: CASGVLGYEQYF. The CDR3 DNA sequence: TGTGCCAGCGGCGTCCTGGGCTACGAGCAGTACTTC.

This clonotype appeared many times. The chain carries TRBV5-1 and TRBJ1-2; weak D call: TRBD1 (5 bases). Trimming took 3 bases from V and 0 from J, leaving 12 bases between them. The CDR3 runs 15 residues. Germline V gene sequence: CDR1 SGHRS, CDR2 YFSETQ. The CDR3 here is CASSYQTDANYGYTF. In DNA form, the CDR3 reads TGCGCCAGCAGCTATCAGACAGATGCTAACTATGGCTACACCTTC.

The sample holds a few counts of this clonotype. The CDR3 DNA reads as TGTGCCAGCAGCTTAGTAGGCAGAGTTAATGAAAAACTGTTTTTT. This translates into CASSLVGRVNEKLFF. The J gene is TRBJ1-4, the V gene TRBV7-8; no clear D. CDR3 length equals 15 residues. Germline CDR1 SGHVS, CDR2 FQNEAQ. V lost 1 base, J lost 4 bases, and 10 bases lay in between.

This clonotype was detected many times. At one of its ends the junction is not consistent with the germline gene, which may arise from a read error. The chain employs TRBV6-1 and TRBJ2-7, with a tentative D call TRBD1 (6 bases). The V gene's germline CDR1 is MNHNS and CDR2 SASEGT. This CDR3 contains 13 residues. The CDR3 DNA follows: TGTGCCAGCAGAGACCTAGGGGGACCTACGAAGGACTTC. Translating gives CASRDLGGPTKDF.

This clonotype was seen ten or more times. The gene calls are TRBV6-1 and TRBJ1-5; maybe TRBD1 (6 bases). This CDR3 has 14 residues. Trimming stripped 5 bases from V and 3 bases from J, with 11 bases between. CDR1 and CDR2 from the germline V gene are MNHNS and SASEGT. CDR3 sequence reads: CASSPNRDNQPQHF. The CDR3 nucleotides read TGTGCCAGCAGTCCTAACAGGGACAATCAGCCCCAGCATTTT.

The V gene is TRBV6-4, the J gene TRBJ2-5, with 7 bases matching TRBD1. Per the germline V gene, CDR1 is MRHNA and CDR2 is SNTAGT. V dropped 4 bases and J dropped 5; count of bases not matched to a gene: 4. The CDR3 has 13 amino acids. The CDR3 here is CASSVQQGETQYF. In DNA form, the CDR3 reads TGTGCCAGCAGTGTTCAACAGGGGGAGACCCAGTACTTC.

The V and J genes are TRBV15 and TRBJ1-5, with TRBD1 identical over 9 bases. The CDR3 runs 16 residues. V was pared by 3 bases and J by 2 bases, with 5 bases of the junction left unmatched. Looked up from germline, CDR1 is LNHNV and CDR2 is YYDKDF (reference sequence). CDR3 DNA sequence: TGTGCCACCAGCAGGATATGGGACAGGGGCAATCAGCCCCAGCATTTT. Residues: CATSRIWDRGNQPQHF.

Remarks on this clonotype: A much larger clone sits a single nucleotide away, making a read error possible. J is TRBJ1-2 and V is TRBV20-1; 7 positions agree with TRBD1. This CDR3 spans 17 amino acids. Germline-derived CDR1 and CDR2 are DFQATT and SNEGSKA (reference sequence). With 0 bases clipped from V and 8 bases from J, the junction kept 18 bases outside the gene matches. CDR3 bases: TGCAGTGCTAGAGATCCCCGGCGGACAGGCCCATCACTCGGCTACACCTTC. Amino acid sequence: CSARDPRRTGPSLGYTF.

The rearrangement links TRBV12-3 or TRBV12-4 to TRBJ1-1, with D maybe TRBD1 (5 bases). V dropped 1 base and J dropped 8 bases, with 11 bases sitting between them. The CDR3 contains 13 residues. The CDR3 nucleotides are TGTGCCAGCAGTTTAGAGGGGTCGATGGAAGCTTTCTTT. Residues: CASSLEGSMEAFF.

This clonotype was observed at least ten times. This chain links TRBV6-5 with TRBJ2-7, with D possibly being TRBD1 (6 bases). This CDR3 region has 15 residues. The germline CDR1 and CDR2 sequences are MNHEY and SVGAGI. V gave up 1 base and J gave up 0 bases, with 10 bases separating them. The CDR3 DNA sequence: TGTGCCAGCAGTTACTATGTGGGACACTCCTACGAGCAGTACTTC. It specifies CASSYYVGHSYEQYF.

This clonotype was detected many times. The CDR3 is CASSSITSGRAEETQYF. The CDR3 nucleotides read TGTGCCAGCAGTTCGATTACTAGCGGGAGGGCCGAAGAGACCCAGTACTTC. The V gene is TRBV27, the J gene TRBJ2-5; 13 bases fit TRBD2. V shed 4 bases and J 3 bases; nucleotides not matched to a gene: 8. CDR1 MNHEY and CDR2 SMNVEV come from the germline V gene (reference sequence). The CDR3 totals 17 residues.

The chain uses TRBV28 and TRBJ1-5, with 9 positions matching TRBD1. V shed 6 bases, J shed 0 bases, and the junction held 9 bases outside the gene matches. Germline V lookup: CDR1 MDHEN, CDR2 SYDVKM. The CDR3 is 17 residues long. Written as DNA, the CDR3 is TGTGCCAGCAGATCCTGGACAGGGGTGATTAGCAATCAGCCCCAGCATTTT. It encodes CASRSWTGVISNQPQHF.

The sample holds a few counts of this clonotype. The chain employs TRBV7-2 and TRBJ2-2; D may correspond to TRBD1 or TRBD2 (5 bases each). V gave up 8 bases and J gave up 6 bases, with 19 bases separating them. The CDR3 is made up of 15 amino acids. Per the germline V gene, CDR1 is SGHTA and CDR2 is FQGNSA. The CDR3 spells CASGLGVGGSGELFF. The CDR3, as DNA: TGTGCCAGCGGCCTGGGGGTGGGCGGTTCCGGGGAGCTGTTTTTT.

This clonotype was seen only a few times. The chain uses TRBV7-9 and TRBJ1-2; a possible D gene is TRBD1 (6 bases). With 5 bases removed from V and 4 bases from J, the gap between germline ends came to 11 bases. The CDR3 spans 13 residues. Germline V gene data show CDR1 as SEHNR and CDR2 as FQNEAQ (reference sequence). CDR3 amino acids: CASSPGDLYGYTF. CDR3 coding DNA: TGTGCCAGCAGCCCAGGGGACCTCTATGGCTACACCTTC.

This clonotype occurred a few times. The rearrangement joins TRBV16 to TRBJ1-1, with D unclear. The V end was cut by 0 bases, the J end by 0 bases, with 8 bases between. CDR1 and CDR2 from the germline V gene are KGHSY and FQNENV. CDR3 length: 15 residues. The CDR3 loop reads CASSQSGSMNTEAFF. The CDR3 region has the DNA TGTGCCAGCAGCCAATCAGGCAGTATGAACACTGAAGCTTTCTTT.

The table lists this clonotype with many counts. The chain employs TRBV12-5 and TRBJ2-5; TRBD2 might be the D (6 bases). Trimming took off 1 base at V and 1 base at J, with 19 bases between the two ends. Germline CDR1 and CDR2: LGHNT and FRNRAP. The CDR3 is 18 amino acids. CDR3 loop: CASGLGPAVGTGQETQYF. The CDR3, as DNA: TGTGCTAGTGGTTTGGGACCTGCAGTCGGGACTGGCCAAGAGACCCAGTACTTC.

This clonotype has more than one count but fewer than ten. V gene TRBV6-2 or TRBV6-3 combines with J gene TRBJ2-7; D perhaps matches TRBD2 (5 bases). The CDR3 length is 13 residues. CDR1 MNHEY and CDR2 SVGEGT come from the germline V gene. The V end lost 6 bases, the J end lost 9 bases, and 18 bases lay between the germline ends. Here the CDR3 reads CASSRGPLEAQYF. As DNA, the CDR3 is TGTGCCAGCAGCCGAGGGCCCTTGGAGGCGCAGTACTTC.